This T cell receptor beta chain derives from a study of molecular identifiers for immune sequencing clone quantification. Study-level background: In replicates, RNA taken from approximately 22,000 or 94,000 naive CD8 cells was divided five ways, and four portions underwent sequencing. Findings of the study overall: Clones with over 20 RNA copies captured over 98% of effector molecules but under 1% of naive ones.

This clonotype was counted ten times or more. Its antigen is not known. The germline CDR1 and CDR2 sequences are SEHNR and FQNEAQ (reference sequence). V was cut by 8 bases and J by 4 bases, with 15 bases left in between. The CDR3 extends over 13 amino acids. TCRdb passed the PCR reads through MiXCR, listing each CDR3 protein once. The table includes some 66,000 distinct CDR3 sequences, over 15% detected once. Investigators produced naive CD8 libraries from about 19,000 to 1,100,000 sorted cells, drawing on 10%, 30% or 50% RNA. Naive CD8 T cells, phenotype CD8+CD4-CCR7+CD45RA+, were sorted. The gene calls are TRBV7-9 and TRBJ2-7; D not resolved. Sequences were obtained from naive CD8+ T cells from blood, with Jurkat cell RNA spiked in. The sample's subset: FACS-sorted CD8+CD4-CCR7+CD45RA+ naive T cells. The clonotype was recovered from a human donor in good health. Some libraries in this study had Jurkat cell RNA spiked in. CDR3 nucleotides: TGTGCCAGCGCTAGGGATGGCTTTTACGAGCAGTACTTC. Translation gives CASARDGFYEQYF.